These T cell receptor beta chains were read from a single sample in a study of cytomegalovirus exposure and HLA in healthy donors. Clones were sequenced by immunoSEQ multiplex PCR, and TCRdb holds only the in-frame ones, with some missing. This table has 60,000 to 80,000 clones, approximately 60% appearing once. The sequenced sample consisted of PBMCs. The receptor source for this set is a man aged 25-45 years in good health and CMV-seronegative. Both conserved end residues are part of each CDR3. Each record gives: V gene, J gene, CDR3 protein.

TRBV29-1	TRBJ2-1	CSVEAAGNPEYNEQFF
TRBV4-2	TRBJ2-2	CASSQGRRDTGELFF
TRBV29-1	TRBJ2-1	CSVEEPGLAGDGEQFF
TRBV30	TRBJ2-4	CAWSVPGEWFKNIQYF
TRBV20-1	TRBJ1-2	CSATGTGGYTF
TRBV2	TRBJ1-1	CASREPGGRGTEAFF
TRBV25-1	TRBJ2-5	CASSAGGRETQYF
TRBV7-9	TRBJ2-5	CASSLPGDQETQYF
TRBV29-1	TRBJ2-5	CSVVAGEVLAETQYF
TRBV9	TRBJ1-1	CASSVLQGMNTEAFF
TRBV27	TRBJ2-3	CASSPRGDTQYF
TRBV5-1	TRBJ2-1	CASSSGQGYNEQFF
TRBV23-1	TRBJ2-5	CASHDQGSETQYF
TRBV14	TRBJ1-2	CASAAGESYYGYTF
TRBV19	TRBJ2-3	CACRGGDTQYF
TRBV6-5	TRBJ1-5	CASRLYSNQPQHF
TRBV9	TRBJ2-1	CASSAAGLNHNEQFF
TRBV7-9	TRBJ2-5	CASSLAAGVQETQYF
TRBV6-1	TRBJ2-5	CASSELGHRRETQYF
TRBV5-1	TRBJ1-2	CASSGGSNPNYGYTF
TRBV5-6	TRBJ1-1	CASSYDRGSEAFF
TRBV30	TRBJ2-1	CAWTRGYEQFF
TRBV16	TRBJ1-2	CASSPERTVYGYTF
TRBV7-9	TRBJ2-1	CASSPRVPNSYNEQFF
TRBV7-8	TRBJ1-1	CASSLRGQANTEAFF
TRBV30	TRBJ2-7	CAWSPANWSYEQYF
TRBV7-2	TRBJ1-1	CASRPGPRETEAFF
TRBV6-7	TRBJ2-5	CASSYILEQETQYF
TRBV7-6	TRBJ2-7	CASSRGNEQYF
TRBV10-3	TRBJ1-1	CAIMGTTNTEAFF
TRBV27	TRBJ2-3	CASSFLGGTLQSPSGTQYF
TRBV6-1	TRBJ2-7	CASLPSARGNYEQYF
TRBV6-6	TRBJ1-1	CASTAGTSNTEAFF
TRBV11-1	TRBJ2-7	CASSSQGLDFYEQYF
TRBV5-1	TRBJ2-1	CASSLVFNEQFF
TRBV7-8	TRBJ1-4	CASSLRTGEKLFF
TRBV10-3	TRBJ2-7	CAISRTDLYEQYF
TRBV7-8	TRBJ2-7	CASSLGDEQYF
TRBV5-1	TRBJ1-5	CASSLQSNQPQHF
TRBV28	TRBJ2-7	CASSFRGGGEGEQYF
TRBV6-1	TRBJ2-7	CASSGRGLDYEQYF
TRBV19	TRBJ2-5	CASSTLVDLETQYF